This TCR beta chain was obtained from a study of blood T cell repertoires in COVID-19. Study-wide background: Some COVID-19 samples were acute and others convalescent; all came from the United States, Italy and Spain.

The Seattle site enrolled patients during active infection and followed them longitudinally. V was pared by 5 bases and J by 4 bases, with 11 bases between. CDR1 is SEHNR and CDR2 is FQNEAQ in the germline V gene (reference sequence). The CDR3 extends over 14 amino acids. Sequencing was performed with immunoSEQ multiplex PCR; in TCRdb, only in-frame clones are kept and a portion is missing. The table has a few hundred thousand clones, about 87% seen once. Sequenced input: peripheral blood. The chain employs TRBV7-9 and TRBJ2-2; a possible D gene is TRBD1 (5 bases). This sequence originates from a woman in her twenties or thirties with COVID-19, enrolled during active disease. The CDR3 sequence is CASSRSDSTGELFF. In DNA form, the CDR3 reads TGTGCCAGCAGCCGTTCCGACAGCACCGGGGAGCTGTTTTTT.